The 29 T cell receptor beta chains listed next were all sequenced from one sample in a study of CD8 T cells in Susac syndrome. With random hexamers, reverse transcription was performed on 0.5 to 1 ug of RNA. TCRdb re-called the immunoSEQ multiplex PCR reads with MiXCR, one entry per CDR3 protein. The sample records 71,000 or so distinct CDR3 sequences, roughly 93% being singletons. Source material: CD4+ T cells from PBMCs. All receptors come from a human donor with Susac syndrome.

This clonotype was found once. The chain combines TRBV5-6 with TRBJ1-4, with 7 positions matching TRBD1. The CDR3 length is 16 residues. Trimming cost V 0 bases and J 6 bases; bases outside gene matches: 8. CDR1 is SGHDT, CDR2 YYEEEE, per germline. This CDR3 is CASSLGTGRRDEKLFF. Written as DNA, the CDR3 is TGTGCCAGCAGCTTGGGGACAGGTCGACGGGATGAAAAACTGTTTTTT.

This clonotype was seen a single time. The chain recombines TRBV6-2 or TRBV6-3 with TRBJ1-5; unclear D gene. Germline lookup yields CDR1 MNHEY and CDR2 SVGEGT. The CDR3 runs to 11 residues. The ends were cut back, 6 bases at V and 7 bases at J, with 7 bases in the middle. This CDR3 is CASRSGQPQHF. CDR3 nucleotide sequence: TGTGCCAGCAGGAGTGGACAGCCCCAGCATTTT.

The chain couples TRBV29-1 to TRBJ2-2, with D unresolved. There are 14 residues in the CDR3. Germline V CDR1 and CDR2: SQVTM, ANQGSEA. V was pared by 5 bases and J by 0 bases, with 10 bases between. CDR3 sequence reads: CSVRKGSNTGELFF. The CDR3 DNA reads TGCAGCGTTCGTAAGGGATCGAACACCGGGGAGCTGTTTTTT.

This chain connects TRBV4-1 to TRBJ2-2; no definite D call. The V gene's germline CDR1 is MGHRA and CDR2 YSYEKL. Trimming pared 1 base from V and 2 bases from J, leaving 14 bases between. CDR3 length equals 17 residues. CDR3 amino acids: CASSQATVRSNTGELFF. As DNA, the CDR3 is TGCGCCAGCAGCCAAGCAACGGTCAGAAGTAACACCGGGGAGCTGTTTTTT.

The chain is built from TRBV2 and TRBJ2-7, with D hard to call. This CDR3 has 16 amino acids. Trimming stripped 7 bases from V and 2 bases from J, with 21 bases between. Looked up from germline, CDR1 is SNHLY and CDR2 is FYNNEI. CDR3 loop: CASTPPNREDTYEQYF. The CDR3 bases are TGTGCCAGCACTCCCCCAAACAGAGAGGATACCTACGAGCAGTACTTC.

This chain uses TRBV19 with TRBJ2-5, with D unclear. Looked up from germline, CDR1 is LNHDA and CDR2 is SQIVND (reference sequence). V was trimmed by 10 bases and J by 4 bases, leaving 13 bases between them. The CDR3 has 12 amino acids. CDR3 in amino acids: CATSVAGETQYF. CDR3 sequence (DNA): TGTGCCACTTCGGTGGCAGGAGAGACCCAGTACTTC.

The chain uses TRBV6-5 and TRBJ1-6, with D perhaps matching TRBD1 (5 bases). CDR1 and CDR2 from the germline V gene are MNHEY and SVGAGI. The CDR3 spans 16 residues. Trimming left V 2 bases short and J 6 bases short, with 14 bases between. The DNA for the CDR3 is TGTGCCAGCAGTTACGAATGGGCAGGGACTAATTCACCCCTCCACTTT. This codes for CASSYEWAGTNSPLHF.

This clonotype has a single count. The chain uses TRBV20-1 and TRBJ1-2; 8 nucleotides match TRBD1. The length of the CDR3 is 14 residues. Trimming cost V 6 bases and J 3 bases; bases outside gene matches: 9. Germline V gene data show CDR1 as DFQATT and CDR2 as SNEGSKA (reference sequence). As DNA, the CDR3 is TGCAGTGCCCCGACCGACAGGGGCGACTATGGCTACACCTTC. Protein: CSAPTDRGDYGYTF.

The V gene is TRBV7-9, the J gene TRBJ2-6, with D possibly being TRBD1 (5 bases). Trimming removed 1 base from V and 2 bases from J, with 6 bases in between. The CDR3 is 15 residues long. Germline V lookup: CDR1 SEHNR, CDR2 FQNEAQ (reference sequence). In DNA form, the CDR3 reads TGTGCCAGCAGCTTAGAGGGGACTGGGGCCAACGTCCTGACTTTC. Amino acids: CASSLEGTGANVLTF.

This sequence joins TRBV5-6 and TRBJ2-7, with D perhaps TRBD1 or TRBD2 (5 bases each). Germline CDR1 and CDR2: SGHDT and YYEEEE. The V and J ends lost 5 bases and 3 bases respectively, with 15 bases between them. The CDR3 is 14 amino acids. CDR3 nucleotide sequence: TGTGCCAGCAGTCGGGGCTATGGGTACTACGAGCAGTACTTC. Protein product: CASSRGYGYYEQYF.

The chain combines TRBV13 with TRBJ1-3, with D perhaps TRBD1 (5 bases). V dropped 3 bases and J dropped 4 bases, with 13 bases sitting between them. Per the germline V gene, CDR1 is PRHDT and CDR2 is FYEKMQ (reference sequence). This CDR3 comprises 15 residues. The CDR3 bases are TGTGCCAGCAGCTTGGGCAGGGCAGGCGGAAACACCATATATTTT. This translates into CASSLGRAGGNTIYF.

V usage is TRBV5-1 and J usage is TRBJ2-1; TRBD2 aligns across 7 bases. V shed 3 bases and J 1 base; nucleotides not matched to a gene: 7. The germline V gene encodes CDR1 SGHRS and CDR2 YFSETQ. The CDR3 length is 16 residues. In DNA, the CDR3 is TGCGCCAGCAGCTCCGCTAACGGGGGGTCCTACAATGAGCAGTTCTTC. Its translation: CASSSANGGSYNEQFF.

V gene TRBV5-1 combines with J gene TRBJ2-6, with 11 bases that match TRBD2. The V gene's germline CDR1 is SGHRS and CDR2 YFSETQ. Losses at the gene ends were 4 bases for V and 9 bases for J; bases not matched to a gene: 6. There are 15 residues in the CDR3. CDR3 bases: TGCGCCAGCAGCGACTCTAGCGGGGGGCTCAACGTCCTGACTTTC. It codes for CASSDSSGGLNVLTF.

The J gene is TRBJ1-1, the V gene TRBV7-9; D call uncertain. From germline, CDR1 is SEHNR and CDR2 FQNEAQ (reference sequence). V was cut by 5 bases and J by 7 bases, with 11 bases left in between. CDR3 length equals 12 residues. DNA for the CDR3: TGTGCCAGCAGCCCTCGGATGGGTGAAGCTTTCTTT. Its protein product is CASSPRMGEAFF.

The chain recombines TRBV10-3 with TRBJ2-5; TRBD2 aligns across 13 bases. V lost 3 bases and J lost 4; bases outside the gene matches: 8. The CDR3 totals 17 residues. Per germline, CDR1 ENHRY and CDR2 SYGVKD. This CDR3 reads CAISDPRLAGGGETQYF. DNA for the CDR3: TGTGCCATCAGTGATCCGAGACTAGCGGGGGGAGGAGAGACCCAGTACTTC.

The chain has TRBV14 and TRBJ1-2; D is ambiguous. The germline CDR1 and CDR2 sequences are SGHDN and FVKESK. This CDR3 has 13 amino acids. Trimming removed 1 base at V and 6 bases at J, with 9 bases between. CDR3 DNA: TGTGCCAGCAGCCAAGTAAGGCGGGATGGCTACACCTTC. This translates into CASSQVRRDGYTF. Looking up the rest from reference TRBV14 and TRBJ1-2 gives the full variable domain: EAGVTQFPSHSVIEKGQTVTLRCDPISGHDNLYWYRRVMGKEIKFLLHFVKESKQDESGMPNNRFLAERTGGTYSTLKVQPAELEDSGVYFCASSQVRRDGYTFGSGTRLTVV.

This chain connects TRBV28 to TRBJ2-3; D not certain. Germline-derived CDR1 and CDR2 are MDHEN and SYDVKM. Trimming pared 6 bases from V and 1 base from J, leaving 2 bases between. CDR3 size: 11 residues. The CDR3 sequence is CASRRTDTQYF. In DNA, the CDR3 is TGTGCCAGCAGACGCACAGATACGCAGTATTTT.

V and J are TRBV19 and TRBJ2-5, with 9 bases identical to TRBD1. This CDR3 region has 14 residues. The ends lost 7 bases at V and 3 bases at J; junction bases unmatched: 6. The V gene's germline CDR1 is LNHDA and CDR2 SQIVND (reference sequence). CDR3 bases: TGTGCCAGTAACGCTCGGACAGGGGAAGAGACCCAGTACTTC. Its translation is CASNARTGEETQYF. The whole variable domain, filled in from reference TRBV19 and TRBJ2-5, reads DGGITQSPKYLFRKEGQNVTLSCEQNLNHDAMYWYRQDPGQGLRLIYYSQIVNDFQKGDIAEGYSVSREKKESFPLTVTSAQKNPTAFYLCASNARTGEETQYFGPGTRLLVL.

The chain uses TRBV7-2 and TRBJ2-1, with TRBD1 matching 10 bases. Trimming removed 3 bases from V and 3 bases from J; junction bases left unmatched: 2. Germline V CDR1 and CDR2: SGHTA, FQGNSA. The CDR3 is 15 residues long. The CDR3, as DNA: TGTGCCAGCAGCTTGACAGGGGGCAACTACAATGAGCAGTTCTTC. It is translated as CASSLTGGNYNEQFF.

J is TRBJ1-5 and V is TRBV20-1; the D gene is possibly TRBD1 (6 bases). The CDR3 totals 13 residues. The germline V and J ends were trimmed by 5 bases and 0 bases, with 8 bases remaining between them. CDR1 and CDR2 from the germline V gene are DFQATT and SNEGSKA (reference sequence). The CDR3 here is CSAGQYSNQPQHF. The CDR3, as DNA: TGCAGTGCTGGACAGTATAGCAATCAGCCCCAGCATTTT.

The chain uses TRBV25-1 and TRBJ2-7; 12 bases agree with TRBD1. The CDR3 totals 15 residues. The germline V gene has CDR1 MGHDK and CDR2 SYGVNS. The V gene end was trimmed by 6 bases and the J gene end by 4 bases; junction bases not matched to a gene: 7. This CDR3 is CASSDRDRGRYEQYF. In DNA form, the CDR3 reads TGTGCCAGCAGCGACCGGGACAGGGGGCGGTACGAGCAGTACTTC.

The chain has TRBV7-2 and TRBJ2-5; no firm D call. The V gene lost 1 base and the J gene lost 5 bases, with 5 bases spanning the gap. The CDR3 spans 12 residues. Germline assignment: CDR1 SGHTA and CDR2 FQGNSA. The CDR3 loop reads CASSLVSETQYF. The CDR3 DNA is TGTGCCAGCAGCTTAGTCAGTGAGACCCAGTACTTC.

This clonotype has only one observation. This chain connects TRBV7-9 to TRBJ2-2; no clear D. CDR3 length equals 11 residues. V was cut by 7 bases and J by 3 bases, with 3 bases left in between. The germline CDR1 and CDR2 sequences are SEHNR and FQNEAQ (reference sequence). The chain's CDR3 is CASKDTGELFF. The DNA of the CDR3 is TGTGCCAGCAAGGACACCGGGGAGCTGTTTTTT.

The chain employs TRBV20-1 and TRBJ1-5; D might be TRBD1 (5 bases). The V end lost 3 bases, the J end lost 2 bases, and 17 bases lay between the germline ends. Per the germline V gene, CDR1 is DFQATT and CDR2 is SNEGSKA (reference sequence). This CDR3 is 16 amino acids long. CDR3 residues: CSARVLGDTGNQPQHF. The CDR3 DNA is TGCAGTGCTAGGGTCCTAGGGGATACGGGCAATCAGCCCCAGCATTTT.

The genes are TRBV5-4 and TRBJ2-6; D may be TRBD1 (5 bases). Deletions cut 3 bases from V and 2 bases from J, with 15 bases between. The CDR3 is 17 amino acids. Germline lookup yields CDR1 SGHNT and CDR2 YYREEE (reference sequence). The CDR3 DNA follows: TGTGCCAGCAGCTGGGGTGGGGCGTCGCCTGGGGCCAACGTCCTGACTTTC. As protein: CASSWGGASPGANVLTF.

This chain's CDR3 is CSASSTGVSEAFF. CDR3 DNA sequence: TGCAGTGCTAGTAGTACAGGCGTCAGTGAAGCTTTCTTT. The V gene is TRBV20-1, the J gene TRBJ1-1; TRBD1 is a possible D gene (5 bases). V lost 3 bases and J lost 7, with 15 bases in between. The CDR3 is made up of 13 amino acids. Per germline, CDR1 DFQATT and CDR2 SNEGSKA (reference sequence).

The count of this clonotype is one. The chain couples TRBV7-8 to TRBJ2-2; TRBD1 aligns across 7 bases. Per the germline V gene, CDR1 is SGHVS and CDR2 is FQNEAQ. Trimming at V came to 6 bases and at J to 1 base, leaving 11 bases not matched to a gene. The CDR3 runs 17 residues. For the CDR3, the DNA is TGTGCCAGCAGGAAGAAACAGGGGTCCCTGAACACCGGGGAGCTGTTTTTT. Its translation: CASRKKQGSLNTGELFF.

This clonotype has a single count. V usage is TRBV14 and J usage is TRBJ2-1; D is undetermined. The germline V and J ends were trimmed by 3 bases and 5 bases, with 17 bases remaining between them. The germline V gene has CDR1 SGHDN and CDR2 FVKESK. The CDR3 consists of 16 residues. For the CDR3, the DNA is TGTGCCAGCAGCCATGAACAATATTACCTCCACAATGAGCAGTTCTTC. Amino acid sequence: CASSHEQYYLHNEQFF.

The rearrangement links TRBV5-1 to TRBJ2-7; no definite D call. The CDR3 length is 11 residues. V lost 0 bases and J lost 10, with 8 bases in between. Germline lookup yields CDR1 SGHRS and CDR2 YFSETQ. CDR3 residues: CASSLGVRQYF. In DNA, the CDR3 is TGCGCCAGCAGCTTGGGAGTCCGACAGTACTTC.